These 9 T cell receptor beta chains came from one sample sequenced in a study of spatial heterogeneity in lung cancer. TCRdb independently ran MiXCR on the 5' RACE reads; one entry per CDR3 protein. The sample holds 60,000 to 90,000 distinct CDR3 sequences, 13% seen once. Documented time point: sample taken at primary tumor resection. Unsorted tumor, nontumor lung tissue or cryopreserved PBMC supplied the whole RNA. The input for sequencing was PBMCs, taken at surgery. These receptors originate from a male donor with early-stage non-small cell lung cancer.

V usage is TRBV5-5 and J usage is TRBJ2-3; 10 bases align to TRBD2. Germline CDR1 is SGHKS and CDR2 is YYEKEE (reference sequence). The CDR3 totals 16 residues. V trimming: 3 bases; J trimming: 1 base; junction bases outside the gene matches: 5. The CDR3 is CASSSVAGGGTDTQYF. The CDR3 DNA reads TGTGCCAGCAGCTCCGTAGCGGGAGGCGGCACAGATACGCAGTATTTT. Supplemented by reference TRBV5-5 and TRBJ2-3, the full variable domain reads DAGVTQSPTHLIKTRGQQVTLRCSPISGHKSVSWYQQVLGQGPQFIFQYYEKEERGRGNFPDRFSARQFPNYSSELNVNALLLGDSALYLCASSSVAGGGTDTQYFGPGTRLTVL.

This clonotype was seen only a few times. The chain employs TRBV18 and TRBJ1-5; D gene ambiguous. V lost 3 bases to trimming and J lost 4 bases, with 10 bases between them. Germline V lookup: CDR1 KGHSH, CDR2 LQKENI. The CDR3 is made up of 14 amino acids. This chain's CDR3 is CASSPAGGNQPQHF. DNA of the CDR3: TGTGCCAGCTCACCCGCGGGAGGGAATCAGCCCCAGCATTTT.

This clonotype was observed a handful of times. The chain links TRBV30 to TRBJ2-7; 10 positions match TRBD1. Germline V CDR1 and CDR2: GTSNPN, SVGIG (reference sequence). J lost 4 bases, V lost 0 bases, and 6 bases had no gene match. This CDR3 contains 15 residues. The CDR3: CAWSVRDRGAYEQYF. CDR3 DNA sequence: TGTGCCTGGAGTGTACGGGACAGGGGCGCTTACGAGCAGTACTTC.

This clonotype was detected only a few times. This chain connects TRBV20-1 to TRBJ1-1; possible D gene TRBD1, 5 bases. V was cut by 1 base and J by 9 bases, with 21 bases left in between. This CDR3 contains 15 residues. Germline V lookup: CDR1 DFQATT, CDR2 SNEGSKA (reference sequence). The CDR3 DNA is TGCAGTGCTAGAGGAAGCGTATTTCCGGGACCTCAAGCTTTCTTT. This sequence encodes CSARGSVFPGPQAFF.

This clonotype was observed at least ten times. V is TRBV24-1 and J is TRBJ2-1; 7 positions match TRBD1. V lost 6 bases and J lost 3; bases outside the gene matches: 4. This CDR3 is 14 amino acids long. Germline CDR1 reads KGHDR; CDR2 reads SFDVKD. This chain's CDR3 is CATSTWDSYNEQFF. Here the CDR3 DNA reads TGTGCCACCAGTACCTGGGACAGCTACAATGAGCAGTTCTTC.

Only a few counts were recorded for this clonotype. The V and J genes are TRBV12-3 or TRBV12-4 and TRBJ2-2; D is uncertain. The CDR3 sequence is 16 residues long. V was clipped by 1 base and J by 4 bases, with 13 bases between them. The CDR3 here is CASSLGYPPSTGELFF. In DNA, the CDR3 is TGTGCCAGCAGTTTAGGGTATCCCCCGAGCACCGGGGAGCTGTTTTTT.

In its sample, this clonotype was seen a few times. The genes are TRBV6-5 and TRBJ2-7; 9 nucleotides align to TRBD1. Germline V gene sequence: CDR1 MNHEY, CDR2 SVGAGI. CDR3 size: 14 residues. The V and J ends lost 6 bases and 4 bases, in that order; junction bases with no gene match: 7. CDR3 residues: CASRRDRVEYEQYF. CDR3 nucleotides: TGTGCCAGCAGGCGGGACAGGGTTGAATACGAGCAGTACTTC.

This clonotype was observed a few times. The chain is built from TRBV3-1 and TRBJ1-6, with D possibly TRBD1 on 6 matching bases. There are 15 residues in the CDR3. CDR1 and CDR2 (germline): LGHDT, YNNKEL (reference sequence). Trimming took 0 bases from V and 8 from J, leaving 11 bases between them. CDR3 in amino acids: CASSQDTGNDSPLHF. The CDR3, as DNA: TGTGCCAGCAGCCAAGATACAGGGAACGATTCACCCCTCCACTTT.

In its sample, this clonotype was seen many times. The rearrangement uses TRBV7-2 and TRBJ2-5; no reliable D call. Germline V CDR1 and CDR2: SGHTA, FQGNSA. With 5 bases removed from V and 5 bases from J, the gap between germline ends came to 9 bases. CDR3 length: 12 residues. The DNA for the CDR3 is TGTGCCAGCAGCCGCCCGATGGAGACCCAGTACTTC. Translated, it gives CASSRPMETQYF. The complete variable domain, with remaining parts taken from reference TRBV7-2 and TRBJ2-5, reads GAGVSQSPSNKVTEKGKDVELRCDPISGHTALYWYRQSLGQGLEFLIYFQGNSAPDKSGLPSDRFSAERTGGSVSTLTIQRTQQEDSAVYLCASSRPMETQYFGPGTRLLVL.